This T cell receptor (beta chain) emerged from a study of T cell responses to AZD1222 COVID-19 vaccine (dated by TCRdb to about 2021). In the study overall: AZD1222 recipients given second doses at about 4 weeks or at about 12 weeks were pooled, since spike-specific TCR depth and breadth were not found to differ between the two schedules. TCR sequencing covered fewer than 250 trial participants: 207 given two doses of AZD1222 and 26 given two doses of MenACWY control vaccine. Trial participants were enrolled into age subgroups of 18-55, 56-69 and 70-plus years, which contained around 150, 29 and 61 TCR-sequenced participants, respectively.

The study at large found these results: Most participants were white British and females outnumbered males, and the authors suggested that clonal diversity may have been underestimated. Conclusions about previously exposed vaccinees are limited because only six or seven AZD1222 recipients were SARS-CoV-2 seropositive at baseline. The whole spike protein was spanned by vaccine-associated CD4 TCRs, and dominant responses were seen in regions 160-218 and 743-854. Nearly half of unique spike-specific TCRs reportedly recognized epitopes outside regions mutated in the B.1.351 and B.1.1.7 variants. The 56-69-year group was small, and its depth increase did not reach significance, likely because of low power. Because no samples from the day 14 peak response were available, repertoires could be characterized only after the peak T cell response. Spike-specific TCR breadth and depth rose significantly after two AZD1222 doses compared with day 0 and with MenACWY recipients.

The time point label for this specimen denotes: baseline before first vaccination. The vaccinee samples were drawn from two UK trials, COV001 and COV002, one of which was a single-blind randomized controlled phase 2/3 trial testing AZD1222 (ChAdOx1 nCoV-19) in healthy adults. For TCRbeta chain sequencing, PBMC samples were collected from trial participants at day 0 and at day 28 after the second dose. V and J are trimmed by 7 bases and 7 bases, and the gene matches miss 4 bases of the junction. Including cysteine and phenylalanine, the CDR3 has 11 amino acids. Just the 33-base CDR3 DNA is kept, in frame starting at base 1. Sequences GTSNPN (CDR1) and SVGIG (CDR2) are obtained from the germline V gene (reference sequence). The CDR3 regions of human TCRbeta chains were analyzed by immunosequencing. Per the source publication's procedure: Repertoire TCRs were checked for matches against a reference library of SARS-CoV-2-specific TCRs that had been generated using the MIRA antigen-specificity platform. Breadth was defined as the fraction of unique TCRs that were SARS-CoV-2-associated, and depth was defined as the fraction of total T cells that were SARS-CoV-2-associated. Using the MIRA data, every spike-specific TCR was mapped to the spike region that the TCR reacted to and assigned to either a CD4 or a CD8 class. Log10-transformed breadth and depth values were compared by one-way ANOVA with Sidak's multiple comparisons tests. This immuneACCESS table, as held by TCRdb, lists in-frame sequences with V and J called but not all clones. Of the missing ones, under half trace to an unresolved V gene in checked studies; the others have no known cause. From that table come the V and J calls and clone size; the DNA was used to work out D and trimming. Here the sample has 140,000 to 150,000 clones; 88% occur a single time. The top ten clonotypes cover more than 12% of the sample.

On this clone itself: No antigen is known for it. It has no much larger one-base neighbor in the sample; base qualities were not kept.

The chain was built from TRBV30 and TRBJ1-5; a stretch of 7 junction bases matches TRBD1. The TCR originated in an adult in good health. Here the sequenced sample was peripheral blood, taken on day 0 of AZD1222 vaccination. The nucleotides are TGTGCCTTAGGGGGCTCACAGCCCCAGCATTTT. Translated, it gives CALGGSQPQHF.